The entry below gives a single T cell receptor (beta chain) sequence along with its context. Its target is not known. This record comes from a study of cytomegalovirus exposure and HLA in healthy donors. General observations from the study: For most subjects, TCR beta sequences were reported to predict HLA-A and HLA-B alleles with accuracy. There were reportedly fewer N-insertions in an Asian-associated ancestry cluster than the roughly 700-donor mean, in a later analysis. Researchers catalogued about 150 TCR beta chains as cytomegalovirus-associated.

The CDR3 runs 19 residues. CDR1 is SGHVS, CDR2 FQNEAQ, per germline. The V end lost 2 bases, the J end lost 2 bases, and 19 bases lay between the germline ends. PCR involved 60 Vbeta and 13 Jbeta primers. Only in-frame clones appear in the TCRdb table, and some are missing; sequencing was by immunoSEQ multiplex PCR. The sample carries roughly 150,000 clones, 75% to 80% recorded once. The source is a male donor in good health and CMV-seronegative. This rearrangement joins TRBV7-8 to TRBJ1-6; maybe TRBD1 (6 bases). The source material was PBMCs. The DNA for the CDR3 is TGTGCCAGCAGCTTAAGGGACATGACCGGGGGGGCCTATAATTCACCCCTCCACTTT. Translating it yields CASSLRDMTGGAYNSPLHF.